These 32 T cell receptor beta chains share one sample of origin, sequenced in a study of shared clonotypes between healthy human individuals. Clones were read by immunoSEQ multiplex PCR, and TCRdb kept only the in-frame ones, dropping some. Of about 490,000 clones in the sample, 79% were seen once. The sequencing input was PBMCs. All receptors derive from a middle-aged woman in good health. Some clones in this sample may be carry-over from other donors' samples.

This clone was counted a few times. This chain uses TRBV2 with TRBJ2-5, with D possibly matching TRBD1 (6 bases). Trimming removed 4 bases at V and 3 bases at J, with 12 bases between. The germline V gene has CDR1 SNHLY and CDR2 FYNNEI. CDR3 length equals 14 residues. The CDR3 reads CASSGRTVKETQYF. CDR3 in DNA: TGTGCCAGCAGTGGGAGGACAGTCAAAGAGACCCAGTACTTC.

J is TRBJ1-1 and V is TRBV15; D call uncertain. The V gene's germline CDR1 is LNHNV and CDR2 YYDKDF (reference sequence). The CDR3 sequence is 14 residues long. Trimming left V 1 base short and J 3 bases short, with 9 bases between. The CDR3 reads CATSRVRGYTEAFF. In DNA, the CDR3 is TGTGCCACCAGCAGAGTCCGGGGTTACACTGAAGCTTTCTTT.

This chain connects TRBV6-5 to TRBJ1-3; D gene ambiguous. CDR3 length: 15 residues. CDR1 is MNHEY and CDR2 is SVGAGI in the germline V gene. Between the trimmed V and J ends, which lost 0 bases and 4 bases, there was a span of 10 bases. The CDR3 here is CASSYSGSGGNTIYF. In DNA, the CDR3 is TGTGCCAGCAGTTACTCGGGGTCTGGAGGAAACACCATATATTTT.

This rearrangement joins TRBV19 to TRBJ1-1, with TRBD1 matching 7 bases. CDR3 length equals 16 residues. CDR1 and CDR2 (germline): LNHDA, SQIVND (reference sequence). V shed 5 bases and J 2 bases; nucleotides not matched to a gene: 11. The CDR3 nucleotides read TGTGCCAGTAGTCTGAGGGGGCCAAGATACAACACTGAAGCTTTCTTT. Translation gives CASSLRGPRYNTEAFF.

This CDR3 reads CASSQDRNSEAFF. The CDR3, as DNA: TGCGCCAGCAGCCAAGATCGGAATTCTGAAGCTTTCTTT. This rearrangement joins TRBV4-3 to TRBJ1-1, with D unresolved. The length of the CDR3 is 13 residues. The V gene lost 0 bases and the J gene lost 6 bases, with 8 bases spanning the gap. Per germline, CDR1 LGHNA and CDR2 YSLEER.

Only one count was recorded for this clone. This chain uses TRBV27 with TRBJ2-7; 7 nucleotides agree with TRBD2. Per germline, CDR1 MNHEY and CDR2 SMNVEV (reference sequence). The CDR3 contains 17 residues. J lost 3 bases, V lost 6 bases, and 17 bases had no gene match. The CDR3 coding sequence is TGTGCCAGCAGAAGCACGGCGGGGGTTGTTCGCAACTACGAGCAGTACTTC. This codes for CASRSTAGVVRNYEQYF.

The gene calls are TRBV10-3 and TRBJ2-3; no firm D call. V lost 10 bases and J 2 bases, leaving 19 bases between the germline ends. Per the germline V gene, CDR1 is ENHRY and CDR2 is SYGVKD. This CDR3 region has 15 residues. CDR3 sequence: CATTPGRATTDTQYF. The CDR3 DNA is TGTGCCACAACCCCGGGCCGGGCGACCACAGATACGCAGTATTTT.

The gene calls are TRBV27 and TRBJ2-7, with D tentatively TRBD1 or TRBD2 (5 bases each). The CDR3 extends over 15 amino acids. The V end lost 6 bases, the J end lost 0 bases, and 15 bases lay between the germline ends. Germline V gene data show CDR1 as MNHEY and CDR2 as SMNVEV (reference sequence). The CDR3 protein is CASSPQGTSSYEQYF. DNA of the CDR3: TGTGCCAGCAGCCCTCAGGGCACTAGCTCCTACGAGCAGTACTTC.

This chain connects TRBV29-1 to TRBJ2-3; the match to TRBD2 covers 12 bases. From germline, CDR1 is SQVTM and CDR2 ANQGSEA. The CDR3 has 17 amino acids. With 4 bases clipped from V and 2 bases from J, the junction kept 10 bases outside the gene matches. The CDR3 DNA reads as TGCAGCGTTGTTGATCCCGGACTAGCGGGAAACACAGATACGCAGTATTTT. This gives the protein CSVVDPGLAGNTDTQYF.

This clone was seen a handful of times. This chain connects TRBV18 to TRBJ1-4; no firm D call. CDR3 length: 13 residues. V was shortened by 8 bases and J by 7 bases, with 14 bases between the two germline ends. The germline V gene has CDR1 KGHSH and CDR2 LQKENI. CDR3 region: CASTNQEGEKLFF. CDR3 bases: TGTGCCAGCACCAACCAAGAAGGTGAAAAACTGTTTTTT.

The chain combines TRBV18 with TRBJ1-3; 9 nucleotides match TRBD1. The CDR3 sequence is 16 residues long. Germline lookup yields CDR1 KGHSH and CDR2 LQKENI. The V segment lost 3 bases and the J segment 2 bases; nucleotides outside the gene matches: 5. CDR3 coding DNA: TGTGCCAGCTCACCGGGACAGGGAGGCACTGGAAACACCATATATTTT. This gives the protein CASSPGQGGTGNTIYF. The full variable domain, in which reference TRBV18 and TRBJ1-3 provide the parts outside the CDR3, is NAGVMQNPRHLVRRRGQEARLRCSPMKGHSHVYWYRQLPEEGLKFMVYLQKENIIDESGMPKERFSAEFPKEGPSILRIQQVVRGDSAAYFCASSPGQGGTGNTIYFGEGSWLTVV.

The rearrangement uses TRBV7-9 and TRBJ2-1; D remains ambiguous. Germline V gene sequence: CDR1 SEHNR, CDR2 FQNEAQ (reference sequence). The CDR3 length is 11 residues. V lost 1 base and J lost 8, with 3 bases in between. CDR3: CASSLVHEQFF. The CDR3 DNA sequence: TGTGCCAGCAGCTTAGTCCATGAGCAGTTCTTC.

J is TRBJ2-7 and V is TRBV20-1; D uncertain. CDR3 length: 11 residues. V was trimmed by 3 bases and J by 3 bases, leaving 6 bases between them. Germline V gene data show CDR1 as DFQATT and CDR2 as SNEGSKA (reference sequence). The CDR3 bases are TGCAGTGCTAGGGGTTACTACGAGCAGTACTTC. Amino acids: CSARGYYEQYF.

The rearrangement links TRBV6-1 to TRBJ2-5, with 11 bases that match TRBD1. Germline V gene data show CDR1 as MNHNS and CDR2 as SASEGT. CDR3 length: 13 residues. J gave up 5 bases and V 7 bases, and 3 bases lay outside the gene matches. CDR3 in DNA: TGTGCCAGCACCAGGGACAGGGGGGAGACCCAGTACTTC. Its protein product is CASTRDRGETQYF.

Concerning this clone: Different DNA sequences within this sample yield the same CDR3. For the CDR3, the DNA is TGTGCCAGCAGCTTGGAAGAGACCCAGTACTTC. Its translation: CASSLEETQYF. The chain is built from TRBV5-4 and TRBJ2-5; no clear D. Trimming stripped 0 bases from V and 3 bases from J, with 0 bases between. This CDR3 has 11 amino acids. Germline V gives CDR1 SGHNT, CDR2 YYREEE (reference sequence).

The CDR3 DNA reads as TGTGCCAGCAGCACTAGCGGGAGTTTGGACGAGCAGTACTTC. This sequence encodes CASSTSGSLDEQYF. J is TRBJ2-5 and V is TRBV5-4; 11 positions match TRBD2. Judging by the DNA end, TRBJ2-7 fits better; the J call may be wrong. Germline loops: CDR1 SGHNT, CDR2 YYREEE (reference sequence). The CDR3 spans 14 residues.

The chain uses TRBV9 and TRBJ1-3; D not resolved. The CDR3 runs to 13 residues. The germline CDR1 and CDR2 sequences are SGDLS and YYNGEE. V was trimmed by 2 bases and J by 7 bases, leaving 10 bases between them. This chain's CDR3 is CASSVGVVNTIYF. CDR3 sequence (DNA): TGTGCCAGCAGCGTGGGTGTCGTGAACACCATATATTTT.

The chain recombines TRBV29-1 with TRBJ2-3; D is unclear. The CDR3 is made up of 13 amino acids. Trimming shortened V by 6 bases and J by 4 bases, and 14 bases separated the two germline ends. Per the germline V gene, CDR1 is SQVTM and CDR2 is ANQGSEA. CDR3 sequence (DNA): TGCAGCGTACTGGGTCGTCCACCAGATACGCAGTATTTT. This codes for CSVLGRPPDTQYF.

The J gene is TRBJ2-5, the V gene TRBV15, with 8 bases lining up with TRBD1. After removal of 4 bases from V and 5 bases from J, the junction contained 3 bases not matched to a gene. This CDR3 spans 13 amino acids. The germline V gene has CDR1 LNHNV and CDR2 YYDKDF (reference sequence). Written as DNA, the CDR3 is TGTGCCACCAGCATGCAGGGGGCCGAGACCCAGTACTTC. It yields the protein CATSMQGAETQYF.

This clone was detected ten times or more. The CDR3 DNA follows: TGTGCCAGCAGTGAGGGGCGAAGTGCAACTAATGAAAAACTGTTTTTT. Protein: CASSEGRSATNEKLFF. The chain recombines TRBV2 with TRBJ1-4; a possible D gene is TRBD1 (5 bases). Germline CDR1 reads SNHLY; CDR2 reads FYNNEI. Trimming pared 3 bases from V and 0 bases from J, leaving 11 bases between. CDR3 length: 16 amino acids.

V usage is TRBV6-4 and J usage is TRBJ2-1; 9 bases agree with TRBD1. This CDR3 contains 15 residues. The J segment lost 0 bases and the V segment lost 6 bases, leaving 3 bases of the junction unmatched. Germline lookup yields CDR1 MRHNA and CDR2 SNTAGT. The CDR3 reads CASSRQGGSYNEQFF. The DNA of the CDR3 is TGTGCCAGCAGCAGACAGGGGGGCTCCTACAATGAGCAGTTCTTC.

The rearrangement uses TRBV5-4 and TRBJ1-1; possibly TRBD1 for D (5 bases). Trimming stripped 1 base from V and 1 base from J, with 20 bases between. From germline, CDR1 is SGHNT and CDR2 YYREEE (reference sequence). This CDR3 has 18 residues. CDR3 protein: CASSLSRSGRGPNTEAFF. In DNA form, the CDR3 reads TGTGCCAGCAGCTTGTCCCGGAGTGGGAGGGGCCCGAACACTGAAGCTTTCTTT.

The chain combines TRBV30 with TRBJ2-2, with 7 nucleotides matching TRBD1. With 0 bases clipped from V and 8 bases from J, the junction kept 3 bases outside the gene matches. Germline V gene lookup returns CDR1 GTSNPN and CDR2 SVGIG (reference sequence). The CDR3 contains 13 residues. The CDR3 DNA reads TGTGCCTGGAGTGTAGGGGGCCCGGGGGAGCTGTTTTTT. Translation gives CAWSVGGPGELFF.

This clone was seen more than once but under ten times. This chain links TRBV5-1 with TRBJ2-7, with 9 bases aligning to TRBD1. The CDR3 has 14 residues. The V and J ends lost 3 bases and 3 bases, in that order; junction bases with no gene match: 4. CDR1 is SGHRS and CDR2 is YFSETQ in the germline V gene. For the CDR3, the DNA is TGCGCCAGCAGCTCCGGGGACAGGGACTACGAGCAGTACTTC. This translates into CASSSGDRDYEQYF.

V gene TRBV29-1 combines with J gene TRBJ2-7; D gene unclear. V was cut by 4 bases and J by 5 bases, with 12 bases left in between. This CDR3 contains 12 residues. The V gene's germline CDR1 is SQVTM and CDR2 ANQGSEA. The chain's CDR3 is CSVGGLKNEQYF. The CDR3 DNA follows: TGCAGCGTTGGTGGCCTGAAGAACGAGCAGTACTTC.

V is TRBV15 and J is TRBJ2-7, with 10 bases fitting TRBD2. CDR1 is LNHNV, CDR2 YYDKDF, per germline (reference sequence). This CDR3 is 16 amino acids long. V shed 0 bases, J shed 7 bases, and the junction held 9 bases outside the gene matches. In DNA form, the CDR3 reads TGTGCCACCAGCAGAGATCGGGCTAGCGGGAGACGGGAGCAGTACTTC. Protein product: CATSRDRASGRREQYF.

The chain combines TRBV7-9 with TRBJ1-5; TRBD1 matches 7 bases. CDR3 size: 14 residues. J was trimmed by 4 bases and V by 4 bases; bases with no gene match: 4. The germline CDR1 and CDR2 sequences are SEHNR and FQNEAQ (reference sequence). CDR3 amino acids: CASSWSGGNQPQHF. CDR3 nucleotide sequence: TGTGCCAGCAGCTGGTCAGGGGGGAATCAGCCCCAGCATTTT. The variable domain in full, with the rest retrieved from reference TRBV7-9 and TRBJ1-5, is DTGVSQNPRHKITKRGQNVTFRCDPISEHNRLYWYRQTLGQGPEFLTYFQNEAQLEKSRLLSDRFSAERPKGSFSTLEIQRTEQGDSAMYLCASSWSGGNQPQHFGDGTRLSIL.

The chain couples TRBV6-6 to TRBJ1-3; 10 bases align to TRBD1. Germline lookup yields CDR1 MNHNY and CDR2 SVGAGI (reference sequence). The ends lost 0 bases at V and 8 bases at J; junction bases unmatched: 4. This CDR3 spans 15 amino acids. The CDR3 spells CASSYSRDRGDTIYF. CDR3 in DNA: TGTGCCAGCAGTTACTCGAGGGACAGGGGAGACACCATATATTTT.

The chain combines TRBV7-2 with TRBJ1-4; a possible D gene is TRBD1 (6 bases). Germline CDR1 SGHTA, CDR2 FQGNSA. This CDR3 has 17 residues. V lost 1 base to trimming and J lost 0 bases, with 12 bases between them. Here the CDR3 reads CASSLVPGDPTNEKLFF. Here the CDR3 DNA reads TGTGCCAGCAGCTTAGTGCCAGGGGATCCAACTAATGAAAAACTGTTTTTT. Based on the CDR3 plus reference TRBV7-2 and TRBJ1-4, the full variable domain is GAGVSQSPSNKVTEKGKDVELRCDPISGHTALYWYRQSLGQGLEFLIYFQGNSAPDKSGLPSDRFSAERTGGSVSTLTIQRTQQEDSAVYLCASSLVPGDPTNEKLFFGSGTQLSVL.

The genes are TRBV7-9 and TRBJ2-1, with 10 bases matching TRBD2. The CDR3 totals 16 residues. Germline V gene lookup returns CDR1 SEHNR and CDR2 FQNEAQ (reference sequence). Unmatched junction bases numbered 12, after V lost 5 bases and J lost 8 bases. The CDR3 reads CASSQAASGSFHEQFF. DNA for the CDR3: TGTGCCAGCAGCCAAGCGGCTAGCGGGAGTTTCCATGAGCAGTTCTTC.

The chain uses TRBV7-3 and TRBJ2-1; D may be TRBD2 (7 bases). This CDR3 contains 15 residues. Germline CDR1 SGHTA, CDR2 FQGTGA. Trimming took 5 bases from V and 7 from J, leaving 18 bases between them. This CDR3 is CASSPGGLSVNEQFF. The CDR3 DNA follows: TGTGCCAGCAGCCCCGGGGGGCTTTCCGTGAATGAGCAGTTCTTC.

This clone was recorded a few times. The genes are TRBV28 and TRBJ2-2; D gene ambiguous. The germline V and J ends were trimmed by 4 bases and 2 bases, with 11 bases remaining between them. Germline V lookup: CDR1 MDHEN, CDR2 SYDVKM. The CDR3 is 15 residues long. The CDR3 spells CASSYRHKNTGELFF. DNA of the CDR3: TGTGCCAGCAGTTACCGACATAAAAACACCGGGGAGCTGTTTTTT.